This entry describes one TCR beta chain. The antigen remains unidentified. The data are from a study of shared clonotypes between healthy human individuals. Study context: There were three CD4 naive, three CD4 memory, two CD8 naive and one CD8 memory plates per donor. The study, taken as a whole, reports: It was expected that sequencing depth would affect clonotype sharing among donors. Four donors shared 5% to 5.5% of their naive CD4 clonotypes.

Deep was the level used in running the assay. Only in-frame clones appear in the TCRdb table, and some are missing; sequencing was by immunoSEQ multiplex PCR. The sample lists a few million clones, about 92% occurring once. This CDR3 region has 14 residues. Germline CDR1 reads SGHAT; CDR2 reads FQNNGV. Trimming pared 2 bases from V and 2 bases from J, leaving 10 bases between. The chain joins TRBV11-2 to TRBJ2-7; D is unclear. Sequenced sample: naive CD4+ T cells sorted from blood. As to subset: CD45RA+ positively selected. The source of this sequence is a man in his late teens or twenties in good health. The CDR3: CASSLRFVPYEQYF. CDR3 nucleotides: TGTGCCAGCAGCTTAAGGTTCGTACCCTACGAGCAGTACTTC.